This T cell receptor (beta chain) was retrieved from a study of identifying expanded T cells in peripheral blood. Regarding the study as a whole: Clone count variance between roughly 2-week samples rose with total template count.

Some clones are missing from TCRdb's copy, which holds only in-frame ones; the method was immunoSEQ multiplex PCR. Here the sample spans 85,000 to 100,000 clones, about nine tenths being singletons. Concerning this clone itself: Its target is not known.

The V end was cut by 5 bases, the J end by 7 bases, with 15 bases between. The V gene's germline CDR1 is LNHDA and CDR2 SQIVND (reference sequence). This CDR3 region has 15 residues. The rearrangement joins TRBV19 to TRBJ1-6; the D is unclear. The clonotype originates from a person between 18 and 70 years old in good health. The sample taken for sequencing was blood. For the CDR3, the DNA is TGTGCCAGTAGTTGGTTGAGGGCGGCAAATTCACCCCTCCACTTT. Translating gives CASSWLRAANSPLHF.